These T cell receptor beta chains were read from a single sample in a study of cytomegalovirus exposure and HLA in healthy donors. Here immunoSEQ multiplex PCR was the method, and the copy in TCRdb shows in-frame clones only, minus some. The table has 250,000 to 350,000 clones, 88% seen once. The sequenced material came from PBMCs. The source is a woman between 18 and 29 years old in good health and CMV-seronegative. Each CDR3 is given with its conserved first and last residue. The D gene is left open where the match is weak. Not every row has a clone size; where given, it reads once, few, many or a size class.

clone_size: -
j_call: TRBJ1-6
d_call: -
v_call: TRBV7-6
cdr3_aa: CASSLEETDNSPLHF
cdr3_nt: TGTGCCAGCAGCTTAGAAGAGACAGATAATTCACCCCTCCACTTT

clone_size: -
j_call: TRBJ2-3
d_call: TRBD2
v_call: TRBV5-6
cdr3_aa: CASSWGTSPTDTQYF
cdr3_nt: TGTGCCAGCAGCTGGGGGACTAGCCCGACAGATACGCAGTATTTT

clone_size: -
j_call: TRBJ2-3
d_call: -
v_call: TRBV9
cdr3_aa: CASSVAGEFDTQYF
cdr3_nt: TGTGCCAGCAGCGTAGCGGGAGAGTTCGATACGCAGTATTTT

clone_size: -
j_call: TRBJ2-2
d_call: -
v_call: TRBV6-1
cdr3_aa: CASSVQVLRELFF
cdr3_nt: TGTGCCAGCAGTGTACAGGTCTTGCGAGAGCTGTTTTTT

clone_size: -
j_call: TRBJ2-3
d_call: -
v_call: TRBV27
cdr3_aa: CASNDRPTSTDTQYF
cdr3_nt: TGTGCCAGCAACGATAGACCGACTAGCACAGATACGCAGTATTTT

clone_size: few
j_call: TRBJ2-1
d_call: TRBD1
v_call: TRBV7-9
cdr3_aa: CASTPKGQANNEQFF
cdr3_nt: TGTGCCAGCACCCCAAAAGGACAGGCGAACAATGAGCAGTTCTTC

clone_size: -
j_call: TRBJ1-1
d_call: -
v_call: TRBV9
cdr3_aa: CASSVTENTEAFF
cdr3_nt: TGTGCCAGCAGCGTAACAGAGAACACTGAAGCTTTCTTT

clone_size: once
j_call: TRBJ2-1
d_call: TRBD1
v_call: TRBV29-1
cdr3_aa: CSVRDRGLNEQFF
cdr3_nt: TGCAGCGTTCGGGACAGGGGACTCAATGAGCAGTTCTTC

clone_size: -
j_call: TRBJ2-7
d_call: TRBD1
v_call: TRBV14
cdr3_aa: CASSQESVVGTGYSYEQYF
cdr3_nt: TGTGCCAGCAGCCAAGAGTCTGTAGTCGGGACAGGGTACTCCTACGAGCAGTACTTC

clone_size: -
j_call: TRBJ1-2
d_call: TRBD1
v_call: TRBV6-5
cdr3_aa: CASSSGTGQYGYTF
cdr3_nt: TGTGCCAGCAGCTCCGGGACAGGGCAATATGGCTACACCTTC

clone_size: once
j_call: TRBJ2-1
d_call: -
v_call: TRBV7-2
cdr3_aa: CASRKISTEQFF
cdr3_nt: TGTGCCAGCAGGAAAATTAGCACTGAGCAGTTCTTC

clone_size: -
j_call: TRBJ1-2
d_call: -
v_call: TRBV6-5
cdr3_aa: CASSYKGRGYGYTF
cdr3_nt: TGTGCCAGCAGTTACAAGGGGAGGGGGTATGGCTACACCTTC

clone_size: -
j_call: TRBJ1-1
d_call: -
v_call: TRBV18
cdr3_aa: CASSRLQGGDTEAFF
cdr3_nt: TGTGCCAGCTCACGACTACAGGGTGGCGACACTGAAGCTTTCTTT

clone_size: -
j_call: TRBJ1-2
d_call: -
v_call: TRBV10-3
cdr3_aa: CAISATGTGPNYGYTF
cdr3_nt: TGTGCCATCAGTGCCACGGGTACAGGGCCTAACTATGGCTACACCTTC

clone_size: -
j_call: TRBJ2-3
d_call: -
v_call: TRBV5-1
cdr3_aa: CASSVAPSTDTQYF
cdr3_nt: TGCGCCAGCAGCGTAGCGCCTAGCACAGATACGCAGTATTTT

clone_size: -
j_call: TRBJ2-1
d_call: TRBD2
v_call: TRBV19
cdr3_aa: CASSIPTSGKDNEQFF
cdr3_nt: TGTGCCAGTAGTATACCAACTAGCGGGAAGGATAATGAGCAGTTCTTC

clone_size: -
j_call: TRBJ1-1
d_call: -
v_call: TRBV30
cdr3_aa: CAWSVLREVNTEAFF
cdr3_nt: TGTGCCTGGAGTGTACTTAGGGAGGTGAACACTGAAGCTTTCTTT

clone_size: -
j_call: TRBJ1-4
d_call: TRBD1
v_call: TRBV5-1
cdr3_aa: CARIDRAHEKLFF
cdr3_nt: TGCGCCAGAATCGACAGGGCCCATGAAAAACTGTTTTTT

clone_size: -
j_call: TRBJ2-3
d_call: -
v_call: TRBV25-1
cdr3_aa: CASSEWRDTQYF
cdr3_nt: TGTGCCAGCAGTGAATGGAGAGATACGCAGTATTTT

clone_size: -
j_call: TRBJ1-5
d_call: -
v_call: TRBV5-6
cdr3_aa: CASSLSGGGNQPQHF
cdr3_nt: TGTGCCAGCAGCTTGTCCGGCGGGGGCAATCAGCCCCAGCATTTT

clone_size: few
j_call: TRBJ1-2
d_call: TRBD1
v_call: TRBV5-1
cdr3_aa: CASSWGTANYGYTF
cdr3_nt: TGCGCCAGCAGCTGGGGGACAGCTAACTATGGCTACACCTTC

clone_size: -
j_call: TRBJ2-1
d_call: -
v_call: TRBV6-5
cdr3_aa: CASRGRYNEQFF
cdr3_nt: TGTGCCAGCAGGGGGCGCTACAATGAGCAGTTCTTC

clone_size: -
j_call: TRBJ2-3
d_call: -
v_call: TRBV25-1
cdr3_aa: CASSEPDSTDTQYF
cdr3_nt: TGTGCCAGCAGTGAGCCAGATAGCACAGATACGCAGTATTTT

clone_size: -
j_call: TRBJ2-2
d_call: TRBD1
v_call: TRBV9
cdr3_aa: CASSPLDRAGGELFF
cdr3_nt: TGTGCCAGCAGCCCTTTGGACAGGGCCGGCGGGGAGCTGTTTTTT

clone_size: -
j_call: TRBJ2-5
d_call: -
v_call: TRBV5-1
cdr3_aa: CASSLGAAGQETQYF
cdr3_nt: TGCGCCAGCAGCTTGGGTGCGGCCGGACAAGAGACCCAGTACTTC

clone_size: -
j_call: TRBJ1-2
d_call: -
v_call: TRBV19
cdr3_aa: CASSSDRFLPSFYGYTF
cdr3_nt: TGTGCCAGTAGTAGCGACAGGTTCCTCCCGTCGTTCTATGGCTACACCTTC

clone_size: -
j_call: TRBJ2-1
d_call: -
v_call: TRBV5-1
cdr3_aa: CASSLSSGLYNEQFF
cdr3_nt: TGCGCCAGCAGCTTGAGTAGCGGCCTCTACAATGAGCAGTTCTTC

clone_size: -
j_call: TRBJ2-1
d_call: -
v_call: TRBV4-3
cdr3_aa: CASSGGQSYNEQFF
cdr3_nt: TGCGCCAGCAGCGGCGGACAGAGTTACAATGAGCAGTTCTTC

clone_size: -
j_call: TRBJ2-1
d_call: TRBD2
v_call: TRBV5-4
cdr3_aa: CASSLLAGPYNEQFF
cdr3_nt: TGTGCCAGCAGCCTACTAGCGGGACCCTACAATGAGCAGTTCTTC

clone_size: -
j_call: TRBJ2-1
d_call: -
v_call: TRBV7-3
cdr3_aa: CASSLVASSYNEQFF
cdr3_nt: TGTGCCAGCAGCTTGGTAGCTAGCAGCTACAATGAGCAGTTCTTC

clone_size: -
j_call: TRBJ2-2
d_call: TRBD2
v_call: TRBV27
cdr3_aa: CASSILLGLDNTGELFF
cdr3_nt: TGTGCCAGCAGTATACTCCTCGGACTAGACAACACCGGGGAGCTGTTTTTT

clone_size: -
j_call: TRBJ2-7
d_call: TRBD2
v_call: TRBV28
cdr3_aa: CAIGGFSSYEQYF
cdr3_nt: TGTGCCATCGGGGGGTTCAGCTCCTACGAGCAGTACTTC

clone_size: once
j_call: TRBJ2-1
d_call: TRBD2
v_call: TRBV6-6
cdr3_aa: CASSIAGGHEQFF
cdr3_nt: TGTGCCAGCTCAATAGCGGGAGGGCATGAGCAGTTCTTC

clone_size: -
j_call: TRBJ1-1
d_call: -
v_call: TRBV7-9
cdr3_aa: CASSLDMNTEAFF
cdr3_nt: TGTGCCAGCAGCTTAGACATGAACACTGAAGCTTTCTTT

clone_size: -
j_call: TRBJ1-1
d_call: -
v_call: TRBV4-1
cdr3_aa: CASSQLNANEAFF
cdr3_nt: TGCGCCAGCAGCCAACTCAACGCGAATGAAGCTTTCTTT

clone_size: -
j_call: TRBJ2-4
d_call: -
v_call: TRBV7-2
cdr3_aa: CASSKRIAKNIQYF
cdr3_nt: TGTGCCAGCAGTAAGAGGATCGCCAAAAACATTCAGTACTTC

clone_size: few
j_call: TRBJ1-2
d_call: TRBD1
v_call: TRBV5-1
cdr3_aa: CASSWDPDRGKYGYTF
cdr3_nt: TGCGCCAGCAGCTGGGACCCAGACAGGGGCAAATATGGCTACACCTTC

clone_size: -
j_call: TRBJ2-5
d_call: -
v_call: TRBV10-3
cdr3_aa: CAISEGGKLQETQYF
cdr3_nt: TGTGCCATCAGTGAGGGCGGGAAACTACAAGAGACCCAGTACTTC

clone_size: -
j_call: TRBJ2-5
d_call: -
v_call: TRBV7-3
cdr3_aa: CASSLSSQETQYF
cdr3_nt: TGTGCCAGCAGCTTATCCAGCCAAGAGACCCAGTACTTC

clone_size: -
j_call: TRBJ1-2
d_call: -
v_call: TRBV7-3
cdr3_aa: CASSLSAGVEDGYTF
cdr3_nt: TGTGCCAGCAGCTTAAGTGCAGGGGTAGAGGATGGCTACACCTTC

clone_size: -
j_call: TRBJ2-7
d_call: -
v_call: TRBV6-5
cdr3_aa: CASSYFKVRGIYEQYF
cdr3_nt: TGTGCCAGCAGTTACTTCAAGGTTCGAGGCATCTACGAGCAGTACTTC

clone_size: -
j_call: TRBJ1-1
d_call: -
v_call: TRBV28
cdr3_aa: CASRSNRGEAFF
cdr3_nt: TGTGCCAGCCGTTCAAATAGGGGTGAAGCTTTCTTT

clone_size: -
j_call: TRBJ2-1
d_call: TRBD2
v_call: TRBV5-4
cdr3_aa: CASSDGLAGHQFF
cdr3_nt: TGTGCCAGCAGCGACGGACTAGCGGGACACCAGTTCTTC

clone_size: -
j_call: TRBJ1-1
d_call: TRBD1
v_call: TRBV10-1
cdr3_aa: CASSGATGGNTEAFF
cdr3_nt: TGCGCCAGCAGTGGAGCAACAGGGGGGAACACTGAAGCTTTCTTT

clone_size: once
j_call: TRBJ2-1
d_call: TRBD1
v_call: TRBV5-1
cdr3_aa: CASRKMGQGTVYNEQFF
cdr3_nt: TGCGCCAGCAGAAAGATGGGACAGGGCACCGTTTACAATGAGCAGTTCTTC

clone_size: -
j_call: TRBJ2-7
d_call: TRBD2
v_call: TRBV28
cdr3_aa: CASSFHREPGLAGGPHEQYF
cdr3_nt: TGTGCCAGCAGTTTTCACCGCGAGCCGGGACTAGCGGGAGGGCCACACGAGCAGTACTTC

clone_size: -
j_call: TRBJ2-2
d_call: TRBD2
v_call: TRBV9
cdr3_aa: CASSLSTSGTNTGELFF
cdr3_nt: TGTGCCAGCAGCCTCTCGACTAGCGGGACTAACACCGGGGAGCTGTTTTTT

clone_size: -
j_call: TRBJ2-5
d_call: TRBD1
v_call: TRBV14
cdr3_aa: CASSKDRDWETQYF
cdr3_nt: TGTGCCAGCAGCAAGGACAGGGATTGGGAGACCCAGTACTTC

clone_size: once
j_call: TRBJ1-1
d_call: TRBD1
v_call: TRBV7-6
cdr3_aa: CASSSGPGGRSEAFF
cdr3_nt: TGTGCCAGCAGCTCGGGGCCAGGGGGCCGCTCTGAAGCTTTCTTT